Listed below are T cell receptor beta chains from one sample, sequenced in a study of blood T cells in healthy people across ages. TCRdb redid the calling of the 5' RACE reads with MiXCR, one entry per CDR3 protein. The sample includes 1.5 million to 1.9 million distinct CDR3 sequences, 42% seen only once; the top ten take approximately 4.1%. Sequencing was done on a sample of blood. The source of these receptors is a woman between 18 and 29 years old in good health. CDR3s include the opening cysteine and the closing phenylalanine or tryptophan. The D gene is left open where the match is weak.

TRBV5-1	.	CASSLRDGVGNEQFF
TRBV7-2	TRBD2	CASSLASFWGRAWETQYF
TRBV6-1	TRBD2	CASSLTGLAGPHNEQFF
TRBV3-1	TRBD2	CASSPGLAGGLSYNEQFF
TRBV27	TRBD2	CASRPLAGSSYNEQFF
TRBV7-2	.	CASSRRAQYEQYF
TRBV28	.	CASSLEVWGLNSDTQYF
TRBV12-3/TRBV12-4	.	CASSFWGSNEKLFF
TRBV9	.	CASSVLGASSYNEQYF
TRBV29-1	.	CSVVPQGSYGYTF
TRBV6-2/TRBV6-3	.	CASSSSRAATGELFF
TRBV5-1	TRBD2	CASSLTSGGVREQFF
TRBV7-3	TRBD2	CASSSIGSGRNNEQFF
TRBV20-1	.	CSARDPNLSGYTF
TRBV10-3	TRBD1	CAISERDRGPGDTQYF
TRBV27	.	CASSVSPADTQYF
TRBV20-1	.	CSARAPRGVNYGYTF
TRBV12-3/TRBV12-4	TRBD1	CASSVFPGGDRYF
TRBV7-6	TRBD1	CASSLGGQGLIIGELFF
TRBV12-3/TRBV12-4	.	CASSPTFVQGITEAFF
TRBV20-1	TRBD2	CSARFLAGAFTDTQYF
TRBV20-1	.	CSPEGVRRETQYF
TRBV7-2	TRBD2	CASSWNSGLQSSYNEQFF
TRBV12-3/TRBV12-4	.	CASSAQVGGGSQHF
TRBV4-1	TRBD1	CASSQDRFRTGNGYTF
TRBV7-6	.	CASSFWTHRVQGELFF
TRBV27	.	CASSPRRGGEGQPQHF
TRBV27	.	CASSLGNYNDQFF
TRBV6-6	.	CASSSSPPGANYGYTF
TRBV4-3	TRBD1	CASSHPTGQGNTEAFF
TRBV6-5	.	CASSLRDGQPQHF
TRBV6-2/TRBV6-3	.	CASSYSIRGGYTF
TRBV10-3	.	CAISDRENEQYF
TRBV21-1	.	CASNHSWQGRPEAFF
TRBV28	TRBD2	CASRPSGGEGETQYF